Listed below are T cell receptor beta chains from one sample, sequenced in a study of human thymus T cells. Data came from immunoSEQ multiplex PCR; TCRdb stores just in-frame clones and leaves some out. The sample includes some 120,000 clones, around 94% of them seen just once. Sequencing was done on a sample of thymus tissue. These receptors originate from a boy under two years old with a congenital heart defect but otherwise immunologically healthy. Both conserved end residues are part of each CDR3. The D gene is left open where the match is weak. Rows may omit the clone size; those that give it use once, few, many or a size class.

D gene | clone size | J gene | V gene | CDR3 DNA | CDR3 protein
NA | NA | TRBJ2-1 | TRBV4-2 | TGTGCCAGCAGCCAAGTTTTCTCGGCGACTCCCTACAATGAGCAGTTCTTC | CASSQVFSATPYNEQFF
TRBD1 | NA | TRBJ2-1 | TRBV14 | TGTGCCAGCAGCCATAAGGGAACAGGGGCGGGTGAGCAGTTCTTC | CASSHKGTGAGEQFF
TRBD2 | once | TRBJ2-7 | TRBV7-2 | TGTGCCAGCAGCTACCCCGGGACTACCTCCTACGAGCAGTACTTC | CASSYPGTTSYEQYF
NA | NA | TRBJ2-2 | TRBV5-5 | TGTGCCAGCAGCATTAGCGGATGGGGCACCGGGGAGCTGTTTTTT | CASSISGWGTGELFF
TRBD2 | NA | TRBJ2-5 | TRBV4-1 | TGCGCCAGCAGCCAAGATCACCGGGGGGGCGGCTACCAAGAGACCCAGTACTTC | CASSQDHRGGGYQETQYF
NA | NA | TRBJ2-5 | TRBV18 | TGTGCCAGCTCACCGCGGACCGACGGATACCTCCAAGAGACCCAGTACTTC | CASSPRTDGYLQETQYF
NA | NA | TRBJ2-2 | TRBV5-1 | TGCGCCAGCAGCAAAAGGAACGGGGAGCTGTTTTTT | CASSKRNGELFF
NA | NA | TRBJ2-1 | TRBV10-3 | TGTGCCATCAGTGAGAAACCTTACAATGAGCAGTTCTTC | CAISEKPYNEQFF
TRBD2 | NA | TRBJ2-1 | TRBV4-2 | TGTGCCAGCAGCCCCCACGGTAGCGGGGGGGTCAATGAGCAGTTCTTC | CASSPHGSGGVNEQFF
NA | NA | TRBJ1-2 | TRBV28 | TGTGCCAGCAGTTTAGTGGTACCCTATGGCTACACCTTC | CASSLVVPYGYTF
TRBD2 | NA | TRBJ2-1 | TRBV15 | TGTGCCACCAGCAGCTTAGCGGGGGGGCTTTTTTCGGCCACTGAGCAGTTCTTC | CATSSLAGGLFSATEQFF
NA | NA | TRBJ1-4 | TRBV27 | TGTGCCAGCAGTTTATCATCACCTAATGAAAAACTGTTTTTT | CASSLSSPNEKLFF
TRBD2 | NA | TRBJ2-1 | TRBV4-1 | TGCGCCAGCAGCCAAGAAAAAAAAGGGCGGGGGGTTCACTCCTACAATGAGCAGTTCTTC | CASSQEKKGRGVHSYNEQFF
NA | once | TRBJ1-2 | TRBV6-5 | TGTGCCAGCAGTTACTCGGGGGAGAGTGGCTACACCTTC | CASSYSGESGYTF
TRBD1 | NA | TRBJ1-2 | TRBV7-9 | TGTGCCAGCAGCTTAGTGCGTTCAGGGGGGAACTATGGCTACACCTTC | CASSLVRSGGNYGYTF
NA | NA | TRBJ1-1 | TRBV18 | TGTGCCAGCTCACCAGTCGAAGACCGTAAGGCTTTCTTT | CASSPVEDRKAFF
TRBD2 | NA | TRBJ2-5 | TRBV27 | TGTGCCAGCTCCCCTAGCGGGACAGAGACCCAGTACTTC | CASSPSGTETQYF
NA | NA | TRBJ2-1 | TRBV7-8 | TGTGCCAGCAGCTTAGGCTCTGGGGAGAATGAGCAGTTCTTC | CASSLGSGENEQFF
NA | NA | TRBJ1-1 | TRBV29-1 | TGCAGCGTCTCAGGGGCCTACGGAGCTTTCTTT | CSVSGAYGAFF
NA | NA | TRBJ2-5 | TRBV10-3 | TGTGCCATCAGTGAAGAAGGGAAGACCCAGTACTTC | CAISEEGKTQYF
TRBD1 | NA | TRBJ1-1 | TRBV18 | TGTGCCAGCTCACCAGGAGGGACAGCGCCGAACACTGAAGCTTTCTTT | CASSPGGTAPNTEAFF
TRBD2 | NA | TRBJ2-3 | TRBV5-4 | TGTGCCAGCAGTCTTCTGCCTAGCGGGGGAGTTGATACGCAGTATTTT | CASSLLPSGGVDTQYF
NA | NA | TRBJ1-1 | TRBV30 | TGTGCCTGGAATGACATTATGAACACTGAAGCTTTCTTT | CAWNDIMNTEAFF
NA | NA | TRBJ1-1 | TRBV12-5 | TGTGCTAGTGGTTCAGGGAACACTGAAGCTTTCTTT | CASGSGNTEAFF
NA | few | TRBJ2-7 | TRBV10-1 | TGCGCCAGCAGAAGGAGTACCTACGAGCAGTACTTC | CASRRSTYEQYF
NA | NA | TRBJ1-6 | TRBV25-1 | TGTGCCAGCAGCCAGACGGGAGGGAGGAATTCACCCCTCCACTTT | CASSQTGGRNSPLHF
NA | NA | TRBJ2-7 | TRBV7-3 | TGTGCCAGCAGCTTAGAGGGCAGGGGCCCCTACGAGCAGTACTTC | CASSLEGRGPYEQYF
TRBD1 | NA | TRBJ2-1 | TRBV6-6 | TGTGCCAGCAGTTTCCGGACAGGGATGGGTGAGCAGTTCTTC | CASSFRTGMGEQFF
TRBD1 | NA | TRBJ2-7 | TRBV6-5 | TGTGCCAGCAGTTCGTACAGGGGGAGATCTCCCTACGAGCAGTACTTC | CASSSYRGRSPYEQYF
NA | NA | TRBJ2-7 | TRBV25-1 | TGTGCCAGCGGAAGAAGTAGGGCCGACTACGAGCAGTACTTC | CASGRSRADYEQYF
NA | NA | TRBJ1-4 | TRBV29-1 | TGCAGCGTTGTGGGGGGGCCAGATGAAAAACTGTTTTTT | CSVVGGPDEKLFF
NA | NA | TRBJ2-7 | TRBV4-2 | TGTGCCAGCAGCCAAGAGGGTAGGAAGGACTACGAGCAGTACTTC | CASSQEGRKDYEQYF
NA | NA | TRBJ2-2 | TRBV27 | TGTGCCAGCAGGTGGGCCGGGGAGCTGTTTTTT | CASRWAGELFF
TRBD2 | NA | TRBJ2-7 | TRBV4-1 | TGCGCCAGCAGCCAAGACTGGCTAGCGGGGCGTTTGGAGCAGTACTTC | CASSQDWLAGRLEQYF
NA | NA | TRBJ1-5 | TRBV19 | TGTGCCAGTAGTATTGACAAGACGGCCTATAGCAATCAGCCCCAGCATTTT | CASSIDKTAYSNQPQHF
NA | NA | TRBJ1-1 | TRBV2 | TGTGCCAGCAGTTTCCGGACTATAGTCGCTGAAGCTTTCTTT | CASSFRTIVAEAFF
TRBD1 | NA | TRBJ1-5 | TRBV6-1 | TGTGCCAGCAGTCAGGGGGCCCAGCATTTT | CASSQGAQHF
NA | NA | TRBJ2-1 | TRBV9 | TGTGCCAGCAGCGTAGGGCGGGCGGGGGCCTTTTACAATGAGCAGTTCTTC | CASSVGRAGAFYNEQFF
TRBD2 | NA | TRBJ2-5 | TRBV7-3 | TGTGCCAGCAGCTCTAGCGGGGGGGCCGAGGAGACCCAGTACTTC | CASSSSGGAEETQYF
TRBD2 | NA | TRBJ2-5 | TRBV9 | TGTGCCAGCAGCGTACGTGGCGGGGGGGAGACCCAGTACTTC | CASSVRGGGETQYF
NA | NA | TRBJ1-1 | TRBV10-2 | TGCGCCAGCACTGCTGAGGGTCTGAACACTGAAGCTTTCTTT | CASTAEGLNTEAFF
NA | NA | TRBJ2-7 | TRBV28 | TGTGCCAGCAGTTTGCGGGTTGGCTCCTACGAGCAGTACTTC | CASSLRVGSYEQYF
TRBD2 | NA | TRBJ2-1 | TRBV5-6 | TGTGCCAGCAGGGGCGGGACTAGCGGGCCGAGCTCCTACAATGAGCAGTTCTTC | CASRGGTSGPSSYNEQFF
NA | NA | TRBJ2-3 | TRBV28 | TGTGCCAGCAGTTTTCCTGAAATCACAGATACGCAGTATTTT | CASSFPEITDTQYF
NA | NA | TRBJ2-2 | TRBV14 | TGTGCCAGCAGCCAAGAACAAGGGGGACTCACCGGGGAGCTGTTTTTT | CASSQEQGGLTGELFF
NA | NA | TRBJ1-5 | TRBV6-1 | TGTGCCAGCAGTGAAGGTCGGGTAGGAGCGTTTAGCAATCAGCCCCAGCATTTT | CASSEGRVGAFSNQPQHF
NA | NA | TRBJ2-7 | TRBV28 | TGTGCCAGCAGTTTATACAGCTCCTACGAGCAGTACTTC | CASSLYSSYEQYF
NA | NA | TRBJ2-7 | TRBV19 | TGTGCCAGTAGTATTGTCGGGTACGAGCAGTACTTC | CASSIVGYEQYF
TRBD1 | NA | TRBJ2-5 | TRBV9 | TGTGCCAGCAGCGAGGGACAGCCAGTAACCATCCAAGAGACCCAGTACTTC | CASSEGQPVTIQETQYF
TRBD1 | NA | TRBJ2-5 | TRBV7-2 | TGTGCCAGCAGCTTGGCCAGGGGGCGTAAGACCCAGTACTTC | CASSLARGRKTQYF
TRBD1 | NA | TRBJ2-5 | TRBV7-2 | TGTGCCAGCAGCCCCCCTGAGCACAGGGGCCCTCAAGAGACCCAGTACTTC | CASSPPEHRGPQETQYF
NA | NA | TRBJ1-2 | TRBV6-5 | TGTGCCAGCAGTTACTCTGGGGGAGAGAAGGGCTACACCTTC | CASSYSGGEKGYTF
NA | NA | TRBJ2-5 | TRBV11-2 | TGTGCCAGCAGCTTGTTCGTTTCTTCCCAAGAGACCCAGTACTTC | CASSLFVSSQETQYF
TRBD2 | NA | TRBJ2-1 | TRBV11-2 | TGTGCCAGCAGACGAGCGGGGTCCGTTGGAAATGAGCAGTTCTTC | CASRRAGSVGNEQFF
NA | NA | TRBJ1-6 | TRBV28 | TGTGCCAGCAGCCCTACCAGGGAGGGGCGGGATTCACCCCTCCACTTT | CASSPTREGRDSPLHF
NA | once | TRBJ2-5 | TRBV7-9 | TGTGCCAGCAGCCCCTTTAGCAATAGTGAGACCCAGTACTTC | CASSPFSNSETQYF
NA | NA | TRBJ2-7 | TRBV30 | TGTGCCTGGAGTGTGTTAAGTTGGTCCTACGAGCAGTACTTC | CAWSVLSWSYEQYF
NA | NA | TRBJ1-6 | TRBV18 | TGTGCCAGCTCACGGACAGATGGAAGGTCACCCCTCCACTTT | CASSRTDGRSPLHF
TRBD1 | NA | TRBJ2-7 | TRBV5-4 | TGTGCCAGCAGCTTGGGGGGACAGGGGTTGATGGTGAACTACGAGCAGTACTTC | CASSLGGQGLMVNYEQYF
TRBD1 | NA | TRBJ1-6 | TRBV28 | TGTGCCAGCAGTTCCCCGACAGGGGCTGGGAATTCACCCCTCCACTTT | CASSSPTGAGNSPLHF